This is a list of T cell receptor beta chains from one sample in a study of response to subunit inactivated influenza vaccine. TCRdb analysed the RT-PCR reads with MiXCR anew, one entry per CDR3 protein. The table includes hundreds of thousands of distinct CDR3 sequences, approximately 10% detected once. These same data were also listed under a study on T cells expressing NK-cell markers.

This material consisted of PBMCs from blood, taken on the day of vaccination. Every receptor here comes from a man aged 50-59 years who received an inactivated influenza vaccine. The CDR3 runs from the conserved cysteine through the conserved F or W. The order of the fields is D gene, clone size, V gene, J gene, CDR3 protein, CDR3 DNA. The D gene is left open where the match is weak. Size tells how often a clone was seen (once, few, many) or the class of an expanded clone, and some rows leave it out.

.	.	TRBV7-9	TRBJ2-5	CASSPRGTQYF	TGTGCCAGCAGCCCCCGCGGGACCCAGTACTTC
.	few	TRBV4-1	TRBJ1-2	CASSPSRDNYGYTF	TGCGCCAGCAGCCCAAGCAGAGATAACTATGGCTACACCTTC
TRBD2	.	TRBV5-1	TRBJ2-7	CASSLSRTSDEQYF	TGCGCCAGCAGCTTGAGCAGGACTAGTGACGAGCAGTACTTC
TRBD2	.	TRBV27	TRBJ2-7	CAVAGGPFIEQYF	TGTGCTGTAGCGGGGGGGCCTTTTATCGAGCAGTACTTC
.	.	TRBV7-2	TRBJ2-3	CASRSPGSGTDTQYF	TGTGCCAGCAGGAGCCCTGGGTCAGGAACAGATACGCAGTATTTT
.	few	TRBV3-1	TRBJ2-1	CASSQVMGSILNEQFF	TGTGCCAGCAGCCAAGTTATGGGGTCTATACTCAATGAGCAGTTCTTC
TRBD1	.	TRBV29-1	TRBJ2-1	CSAWTGGRVNEQFF	TGCAGCGCCTGGACAGGGGGACGTGTGAATGAGCAGTTCTTC
.	many	TRBV5-1	TRBJ2-2	CASSLDTGPGELFF	TGCGCCAGCAGCTTGGATACAGGGCCTGGGGAGCTGTTTTTT
.	.	TRBV30	TRBJ2-7	CAWEDGRVAYEQYF	TGTGCCTGGGAGGACGGCAGAGTCGCCTACGAGCAGTACTTC
TRBD1	many	TRBV4-1	TRBJ1-2	CASSQGTGLGYGYTF	TGCGCCAGCAGCCAAGGGACAGGGTTAGGCTATGGCTACACCTTC
.	few	TRBV20-1	TRBJ1-2	CSARETGAYTF	TGCAGTGCTAGAGAAACCGGGGCCTACACCTTC
TRBD1	.	TRBV15	TRBJ2-1	CATSRARQGTYNEQFF	TGTGCCACCAGCAGAGCCCGACAGGGCACTTACAATGAGCAGTTCTTC
.	few	TRBV20-1	TRBJ2-4	CSARDQKGKNIQYF	TGCAGTGCTAGAGATCAAAAAGGCAAAAACATTCAGTACTTC
.	few	TRBV14	TRBJ2-5	CASSQGLGGVETQYF	TGTGCCAGCAGCCAAGGGTTAGGCGGGGTAGAGACCCAGTACTTC
.	many	TRBV12-3/TRBV12-4	TRBJ2-5	CASSPGGTQYF	TGTGCCAGCAGTCCTGGGGGGACCCAGTACTTC
.	many	TRBV29-1	TRBJ1-2	CSVEEGGGYGYTF	TGCAGCGTTGAAGAAGGGGGTGGCTATGGCTACACCTTC
TRBD1	few	TRBV4-3	TRBJ2-7	CASSQGTGEVQNF	TGCGCCAGCAGCCAAGGGACAGGGGAGGTGCAGAACTTC
.	.	TRBV4-1	TRBJ1-4	CATRGPQLLGTNEKLFF	TGCGCCACCCGCGGACCGCAGCTGCTTGGGACTAATGAAAAACTGTTTTTT
TRBD1	.	TRBV3-1	TRBJ2-4	CASSLGQIKNIQYF	TGTGCCAGCAGCCTGGGACAGATAAAAAACATTCAGTACTTC
.	.	TRBV21-1	TRBJ2-1	CASSKEWAGDHSSEQFF	TGTGCCAGCAGCAAAGAGTGGGCGGGAGATCATTCGTCTGAGCAGTTCTTC
TRBD1	.	TRBV25-1	TRBJ1-6	CASSSGTGGRSPLHF	TGTGCCAGCAGTTCCGGGACAGGGGGTCGTTCACCCCTCCACTTT
.	few	TRBV7-9	TRBJ1-4	CASSYTAYSEKLFF	TGTGCCAGCAGCTACACAGCGTATAGTGAAAAACTGTTTTTT
.	many	TRBV24-1	TRBJ1-1	CATSEGNREAFF	TGTGCCACCAGTGAGGGGAACAGGGAAGCTTTCTTT
.	.	TRBV20-1	TRBJ1-2	CSARRGAYGYTF	TGCAGTGCCCGAAGGGGCGCTTATGGCTACACCTTC